What follows are 12 T cell receptor beta chains derived from one specimen sequenced in a study of shared clonotypes between healthy human individuals. Assay used: immunoSEQ multiplex PCR; TCRdb lists only in-frame clones, some missing. The repertoire consists of about 2 million clones, with roughly 94% occurring once and the leading ten covering approximately 1.2%. Naivety among CD8 cells was defined by CD45RO negativity and positive CCR7 selection, thereby excluding terminally differentiated effector memory CD45RA+ cells. Specimen: naive CD8+ T cells sorted from blood. The receptors originated from a young man in good health.

This rearrangement joins TRBV9 to TRBJ2-2; D is uncertain. Per the germline V gene, CDR1 is SGDLS and CDR2 is YYNGEE. V was pared by 3 bases and J by 1 base, with 16 bases between. The CDR3 totals 17 residues. The CDR3: CASSDSYWTENTGELFF. As DNA, the CDR3 is TGTGCCAGCAGCGATTCCTACTGGACGGAGAACACCGGGGAGCTGTTTTTT.

This clone has only a few counts. This chain uses TRBV18 with TRBJ1-1; D is unresolved. The CDR3 is 11 amino acids. CDR1 and CDR2 (germline): KGHSH, LQKENI. Trimming cost V 5 bases and J 7 bases, with 8 bases left between them. The CDR3 here is CASSSDFEAFF. Here the CDR3 DNA reads TGTGCCAGCTCATCAGATTTTGAAGCTTTCTTT.

This clone has just one count. The V and J genes are TRBV6-4 and TRBJ2-1, with D maybe TRBD1 (5 bases). The ends were cut back, 3 bases at V and 6 bases at J, with 18 bases in the middle. Germline CDR1 reads MRHNA; CDR2 reads SNTAGT. The CDR3 is 16 amino acids. CDR3 loop: CASSESGHTWGNEQFF. Written as DNA, the CDR3 is TGTGCCAGCAGTGAGTCCGGACATACTTGGGGCAATGAGCAGTTCTTC.

This chain links TRBV5-5 with TRBJ1-2; 7 bases match TRBD1. From germline, CDR1 is SGHKS and CDR2 YYEKEE (reference sequence). There are 14 residues in the CDR3. Trimming took 6 bases from V and 3 from J; bases not matched to a gene: 8. Here the CDR3 reads CASTGGDTYYGYTF. The CDR3 DNA reads TGTGCCAGCACAGGGGGGGATACCTACTATGGCTACACCTTC.

The V and J genes are TRBV7-3 and TRBJ1-1, with D possibly TRBD1 on 5 matching bases. V was pared by 4 bases and J by 1 base, with 10 bases between. Germline CDR1 SGHTA, CDR2 FQGTGA. The length of the CDR3 is 14 residues. CDR3 loop: CASSSGPENTEAFF. The CDR3 bases are TGTGCCAGCAGCTCGGGACCTGAGAACACTGAAGCTTTCTTT.

This rearrangement joins TRBV23-1 to TRBJ2-5; D ambiguous. TRBV23-1 is an ORF for which the function is uncertain. The CDR3 is made up of 12 amino acids. V gave up 4 bases and J gave up 14 bases, with 17 bases separating them. The CDR3 protein is CASSRNEIADYF. The CDR3, as DNA: TGCGCCAGCAGTCGGAACGAGATAGCCGACTACTTC.

The CDR3 reads CASSLALTAAGEQYF. The CDR3 nucleotides read TGTGCCAGCAGCTTAGCCCTGACAGCCGCGGGCGAGCAGTACTTC. The gene calls are TRBV7-2 and TRBJ2-7, with D perhaps assigned TRBD1 or TRBD2 (5 bases each). Trimming cost V 0 bases and J 6 bases, with 15 bases left between them. The CDR3 covers 15 residues. Germline CDR1 and CDR2: SGHTA and FQGNSA. Full variable domain (outside the CDR3, taken from reference TRBV7-2 and TRBJ2-7): GAGVSQSPSNKVTEKGKDVELRCDPISGHTALYWYRQSLGQGLEFLIYFQGNSAPDKSGLPSDRFSAERTGGSVSTLTIQRTQQEDSAVYLCASSLALTAAGEQYFGPGTRLTVT.

The V gene is TRBV2, the J gene TRBJ2-3; 14 bases agree with TRBD2. CDR3 size: 18 residues. V lost 7 bases to trimming and J lost 0 bases; unmatched junction nucleotides: 9. The germline CDR1 and CDR2 sequences are SNHLY and FYNNEI. The CDR3 sequence is CASMGLAGVILSTDTQYF. The CDR3 nucleotides read TGTGCCAGCATGGGACTAGCGGGAGTAATTCTGAGCACAGATACGCAGTATTTT.

This chain uses TRBV28 with TRBJ2-3; 7 bases match TRBD2. Germline trimming cut 2 bases from V and 2 bases from J; bases unmatched to any gene: 4. CDR1 is MDHEN and CDR2 is SYDVKM in the germline V gene. CDR3 length equals 15 residues. This CDR3 is CASSLRAGFTDTQYF. For the CDR3, the DNA is TGTGCCAGCAGTTTAAGAGCGGGATTCACAGATACGCAGTATTTT.

V usage is TRBV27 and J usage is TRBJ2-5; 12 nucleotides agree with TRBD2. CDR3 length: 15 amino acids. V shed 4 bases and J 4 bases; nucleotides not matched to a gene: 4. The V gene's germline CDR1 is MNHEY and CDR2 SMNVEV (reference sequence). DNA of the CDR3: TGTGCCAGCAGTTCTAGCGGGGGGGCCGGAGAGACCCAGTACTTC. Its protein is CASSSSGGAGETQYF.

The chain links TRBV20-1 to TRBJ2-3; D is undetermined. V lost 6 bases and J lost 6, with 1 base in between. CDR1 and CDR2 from the germline V gene are DFQATT and SNEGSKA (reference sequence). This CDR3 has 8 amino acids. The CDR3 DNA follows: TGCAGTGCCGATACGCAGTATTTT. Amino acid sequence: CSADTQYF.

This clone was seen once. DNA of the CDR3: TGTGCCAGCAGCGCGGGACAGGGGTATGAGCAGTTCTTC. Amino acids: CASSAGQGYEQFF. The J gene is TRBJ2-1, the V gene TRBV9, with TRBD1 matching 10 bases. The V and J ends lost 3 bases and 8 bases, in that order; junction bases with no gene match: 2. This CDR3 has 13 amino acids. CDR1 and CDR2 (germline): SGDLS, YYNGEE.